Following are 3 T cell receptor beta chains from one sample sequenced in a study of cytomegalovirus exposure and HLA in healthy donors. Primers: 60 Vbeta forward and 13 Jbeta reverse. Assay: immunoSEQ multiplex PCR; the TCRdb copy retains only in-frame clones and omits some. The data show 150,000 to 200,000 clones, around 84% seen once. The sequencing sample was made of PBMCs. These receptors all stem from a woman aged 40 to 50 in good health and CMV-seronegative.

The J gene is TRBJ2-2, the V gene TRBV5-1; TRBD2 agrees at 8 bases. The CDR3 sequence is 15 residues long. J was trimmed by 3 bases and V by 5 bases; bases with no gene match: 6. From germline, CDR1 is SGHRS and CDR2 YFSETQ. CDR3 sequence reads: CASRRGGPDTGELFF. DNA of the CDR3: TGCGCCAGCAGACGGGGGGGGCCGGACACCGGGGAGCTGTTTTTT. Based on the CDR3 plus reference TRBV5-1 and TRBJ2-2, the full variable domain is KAGVTQTPRYLIKTRGQQVTLSCSPISGHRSVSWYQQTPGQGLQFLFEYFSETQRNKGNFPGRFSGRQFSNSRSEMNVSTLELGDSALYLCASRRGGPDTGELFFGEGSRLTVL.

This chain connects TRBV6-5 to TRBJ2-7; weak D call: TRBD1 (5 bases). This CDR3 is 13 amino acids long. The V gene lost 2 bases and the J gene lost 3 bases, with 8 bases spanning the gap. In germline, CDR1 is MNHEY, CDR2 SVGAGI. CDR3 in amino acids: CASSYGAGYEQYF. In DNA, the CDR3 is TGTGCCAGCAGTTACGGGGCCGGCTACGAGCAGTACTTC.

This chain links TRBV18 with TRBJ1-1; 8 positions agree with TRBD1. Germline loops: CDR1 KGHSH, CDR2 LQKENI. J gave up 10 bases and V 3 bases, and 7 bases lay outside the gene matches. The CDR3 covers 13 residues. The CDR3 loop reads CASSPGQDLLAFF. The CDR3 nucleotides are TGTGCCAGCTCACCGGGACAGGATCTACTAGCTTTCTTT.